Following are 24 T cell receptor beta chains from one sample sequenced in a study of tissue T cells after allogeneic stem cell transplantation. Time point described: mouse harvest day 7 after allogeneic transplant. The graft held 10^6 splenic CD5+ T cells and 10^7 T-cell-depleted bone marrow cells. The method was immunoSEQ multiplex PCR; TCRdb's version includes in-frame clones alone and lacks a portion of them. The table includes about 8,200 clones, 40% to 55% detected once. Specimen: gut tissue. Receptors were obtained from a female BALB/c mouse given C57BL/6 T cells with graft-versus-host disease after an allogeneic hematopoietic cell transplant.

To note about this clone: The listed genes are named as in mouse. Sequencing ends 1 residue short of the CDR3 end; the germline J gene provides the rest. The chain links TRBV12-2 to TRBJ2-5; 7 bases map to TRBD2. With V trimmed by 3 bases and J by 2 bases, 4 bases remained unmatched. CDR1 is SGHLS and CDR2 is HYDKME in the germline V gene. This CDR3 has 14 residues. The covered CDR3 bases are TGTGCCAGCTCTGGTGGACTGGTCCAAGACACCCAGTAC. Translated: CASSGGLVQDTQY. The whole CDR3 protein reads CASSGGLVQDTQYF.

A remark on this clone: At one of its ends the junction is not consistent with the germline gene, which may arise from a read error. These gene names are mouse names. The read finishes 1 residue shy of the CDR3 end, and the germline J gene is used to complete it. The chain combines TRBV13-1 with TRBJ2-7, with TRBD2 matching over 12 bases. The CDR3 runs 15 residues. Germline V CDR1 and CDR2: NSHNY, SYGAGN. CDR3 amino acids: CASGETGTGGREQYF. Partial CDR3 DNA: TGTGCCAGCGGTGAGACCGGGACTGGGGGGCGTGAACAGTAC.

This clone has a handful of counts. Genes and germline are mouse. The read ends 1 residue early relative to the CDR3; the germline J gene fills the gap. This rearrangement joins TRBV13-2 to TRBJ2-7; a possible D gene is TRBD2 (5 bases). In germline, CDR1 is NNHNN, CDR2 SYGAGS (reference sequence). V lost 0 bases to trimming and J lost 4 bases, with 8 bases between them. CDR3 length: 13 residues. The CDR3 region is CASGDAMGYEQYF. The sequenced part of the CDR3 DNA is TGTGCCAGCGGTGATGCGATGGGGTATGAACAGTAC.

Remarks on this clone: Gene names and germline match the mouse. The read falls 1 residue short of the CDR3 end, and the missing part is taken from the germline J gene. The J gene is TRBJ2-3, the V gene TRBV1; 10 positions agree with TRBD1. Germline trimming cut 3 bases from V and 1 base from J; bases unmatched to any gene: 4. The germline V gene has CDR1 NSQYPW and CDR2 LRSPGD (reference sequence). The CDR3 has 16 residues. The CDR3 sequence is CTCSARQGAGAETLYF. Partial CDR3 DNA: TGCACCTGCAGTGCGCGACAGGGGGCCGGTGCAGAAACGCTGTAT. Using reference TRBV1 and TRBJ2-3 for the parts outside the CDR3, the full variable domain is VTLLEQNPRWRLVPRGQAVNLRCILKNSQYPWMSWYQQDLQKQLQWLFTLRSPGDKEVKSLPGADYLATRVTDTELRLQVANMSQGRTLYCTCSARQGAGAETLYFGSGTRLTVL.

Comments on this clone: Gene names and germline match the mouse. CDR3 bases read: TGTGCCAGCAGTCTGCCACAGGGGACAGAAGTCTTC. It codes for CASSLPQGTEVF. The entire CDR3 sequence reads CASSLPQGTEVFF. The chain is built from TRBV26 and TRBJ1-1, with TRBD1 matching 7 bases. The read ends 1 residue shy of where the CDR3 ends; the end is completed using the germline J gene. CDR3 length equals 13 residues. Trimming removed 2 bases from V and 5 bases from J; junction bases left unmatched: 2. Germline loops: CDR1 KGHPV, CDR2 FQNQEV (reference sequence). Full variable domain (rest looked up from reference TRBV26 and TRBJ1-1): NSKVIQTPRYLVKGQGQKAKMRCIPEKGHPVVFWYQQNKNNEFKFLINFQNQEVLQQIDMTEKRFSAECPSNSPCSLEIQSSEAGDSALYLCASSLPQGTEVFFGKGTRLTVV.

This clone occurred a few times. Gene names are the mouse ones. The read comes to an end 1 residue before the CDR3 does, leaving the germline J gene to fill in the end. The V and J genes are TRBV3 and TRBJ2-7; 9 nucleotides agree with TRBD2. There are 14 residues in the CDR3. The V gene's germline CDR1 is SNHLY and CDR2 FYNGKV (reference sequence). The J segment lost 4 bases and the V segment lost 3 bases, leaving 4 bases of the junction unmatched. CDR3 DNA, as far as it was read: TGTGCCAGCAGCTTCTCTGGGGGGGTTTATGAACAGTAC. Protein: CASSFSGGVYEQY. The entire CDR3 reads CASSFSGGVYEQYF.

Turning to this clone: All gene names here are mouse names. The sequenced part of the CDR3 DNA is TGCTCCAGCAGTCAATCGGGGGACACCTCCTATGAACAGTAC. This sequence encodes CSSSQSGDTSYEQY. The full CDR3 sequence reads CSSSQSGDTSYEQYF. The chain links TRBV23 to TRBJ2-7; the D call of TRBD1 is as the table states it, not checked on the DNA. The read ends 1 residue shy of where the CDR3 ends; the end is completed using the germline J gene. In germline, CDR1 is KGHTA, CDR2 FQNQQP. This CDR3 comprises 15 residues.

With regard to this clone: The gene names given are mouse names. Sequencing ends 1 residue short of the CDR3 end; the germline J gene provides the rest. The chain uses TRBV13-2 and TRBJ1-5; weak D call: TRBD1 (6 bases). Germline CDR1 is NNHNN and CDR2 is SYGAGS (reference sequence). CDR3 length: 13 residues. V was trimmed by 0 bases and J by 8 bases, leaving 9 bases between them. The covered CDR3 bases are TGTGCCAGCGGTGATGAACAGGGAGAGGCTCCGCTT. Its protein is CASGDEQGEAPL. The whole CDR3 sequence reads CASGDEQGEAPLF.

About this clone: Gene names follow the mouse nomenclature. The CDR3 goes on 1 residue after the read ends, and that part is filled in from the germline J gene. The rearrangement uses TRBV19 and TRBJ2-3, with TRBD2 matching over 8 bases. The CDR3 runs 15 residues. Germline V gene data show CDR1 as FNHDT and CDR2 as SITEND (reference sequence). V shed 0 bases, J shed 1 base, and the junction held 1 base outside the gene matches. This CDR3 reads CASSIGGGGAETLYF. The covered CDR3 bases are TGTGCCAGCAGTATAGGGGGGGGCGGTGCAGAAACGCTGTAT.

A note on this clone: Mouse gene names and germline throughout. The observed sequence ends 1 residue before the CDR3 terminus, with the missing tail filled in from the germline J gene. The rearrangement links TRBV13-2 to TRBJ2-4, with TRBD2 as a possible D gene (7 bases). The length of the CDR3 is 13 residues. Germline V gene lookup returns CDR1 NNHNN and CDR2 SYGAGS (reference sequence). The V gene lost 2 bases and the J gene lost 8 bases, with 12 bases spanning the gap. This chain's CDR3 is CASGEGGRGTLYF. The CDR3 bases that were read are TGTGCCAGCGGTGAAGGGGGGCGGGGCACCTTGTAC.

This clone was detected only a few times. Gene names and germline refer to mouse. The CDR3 spells CASSGGTNNNQAPLF. Incomplete CDR3 DNA: TGTGCCAGCAGTGGGGGGACAAATAACAACCAGGCTCCGCTT. The chain recombines TRBV13-1 with TRBJ1-5, with a possible D match to TRBD1 (6 bases). The read terminates 1 residue ahead of where the CDR3 ends, so the germline J gene completes it. In germline, CDR1 is NSHNY, CDR2 SYGAGN. Trimming took 3 bases from V and 0 from J, leaving 10 bases between them. The CDR3 consists of 15 residues. The full variable domain, completed using reference TRBV13-1 and TRBJ1-5, is EAAVTQSPRNKVTVTGGNVTLSCRQTNSHNYMYWYRQDTGHGLRLIHYSYGAGNLRIGDVPDGYKATRTTQEDFFLLLELASPSQTSLYFCASSGGTNNNQAPLFGEGTRLSVL.

In regard to this clone: The germline and genes are mouse ones. The CDR3 extends 1 residue past the end of the read, so its final part is completed from the germline J gene. The sample holds other DNA sequences that translate to the same CDR3. V and J are TRBV26 and TRBJ1-1; 9 bases map to TRBD1. In germline, CDR1 is KGHPV, CDR2 FQNQEV (reference sequence). J was trimmed by 4 bases and V by 4 bases; bases with no gene match: 4. This CDR3 has 14 residues. The chain's CDR3 is CASSRGQGGTEVFF. CDR3 bases read: TGTGCCAGCAGTCGGGGACAGGGAGGCACAGAAGTCTTC.

This clone was observed a single time. Gene names denote mouse genes. The read terminates 1 residue ahead of where the CDR3 ends, so the germline J gene completes it. The rearrangement links TRBV13-2 to TRBJ2-4, with D possibly TRBD2 on 7 matching bases. This CDR3 comprises 14 residues. Trimming cost V 2 bases and J 3 bases, with 10 bases left between them. Germline V gene sequence: CDR1 NNHNN, CDR2 SYGAGS (reference sequence). CDR3 bases read: TGTGCCAGCGGTGAGGTGGGGGGCCAAAACACCTTGTAC. It is translated as CASGEVGGQNTLY. The entire CDR3 is CASGEVGGQNTLYF.

This clone occurred once. Each gene name is a mouse one. Coverage ceases 1 residue before the CDR3 finishes, and the germline J gene fills in the end. The chain employs TRBV12-2 and TRBJ2-1, with D tentatively TRBD1 or TRBD2 (5 bases each). Germline V gene lookup returns CDR1 SGHLS and CDR2 HYDKME. The germline V and J ends were trimmed by 4 bases and 1 base, with 7 bases remaining between them. The CDR3 runs to 13 residues. The CDR3 protein is CASSRDNYAEQFF. Partial CDR3 DNA: TGTGCCAGCTCCCGGGACAACTATGCTGAGCAGTTC.

For this clone: The gene symbols are mouse symbols. The read stops 1 residue short of the end of the CDR3; the missing end is completed from the germline J gene. The chain joins TRBV3 to TRBJ1-3; D gene uncertain. This CDR3 spans 15 amino acids. The germline V gene encodes CDR1 SNHLY and CDR2 FYNGKV (reference sequence). The ends were cut back, 1 base at V and 1 base at J, with 8 bases in the middle. CDR3 sequence: CASSLVLGSGNTLYF. The CDR3 DNA, read in part, is TGTGCCAGCAGCTTAGTACTGGGGTCTGGAAATACGCTCTAT.

In regard to this clone: Germline and genes here are mouse. The read falls 1 residue short of the CDR3 end, and the missing part is taken from the germline J gene. V gene TRBV12-2 combines with J gene TRBJ2-4; D is unresolved. From germline, CDR1 is SGHLS and CDR2 HYDKME. V was pared by 4 bases and J by 0 bases, with 4 bases between. The CDR3 sequence is 12 residues long. CDR3 loop: CASSLSQNTLYF. The DNA read from the CDR3 is TGTGCCAGCTCCCTTAGTCAAAACACCTTGTAC.

This clone came up a few times. These gene names are mouse names. The missing CDR3 end, 1 residue past where the read stops, is filled in from the germline J gene. The V gene is TRBV16, the J gene TRBJ2-5; 9 bases are a match to TRBD1. Germline V gives CDR1 SGHSA, CDR2 FRNQAP. The CDR3 loop spans 14 amino acids. V was pared by 2 bases and J by 5 bases, with 2 bases of the junction left unmatched. The CDR3 spells CASSLQDRGDTQYF. The sequenced part of the CDR3 DNA is TGTGCAAGCAGCTTACAGGACAGGGGAGACACCCAGTAC. Using reference TRBV16 and TRBJ2-5 for the parts outside the CDR3, the full variable domain is NAGVIQTPRHKVTGKGQEATLWCEPISGHSAVFWYRQTIVQGLEFLTYFRNQAPIDDSGMPKERFSAQMPNQSHSTLKIQSTQPQDSAVYLCASSLQDRGDTQYFGPGTRLLVL.

This clone has a handful of counts. Germline and genes here are mouse. The sequenced fragment ends 1 residue before the CDR3 boundary, so the rest is inferred from the germline J gene. V is TRBV26 and J is TRBJ1-3; D ambiguous. Deletions cut 0 bases from V and 10 bases from J, with 13 bases between. The CDR3 runs 14 residues. Germline lookup yields CDR1 KGHPV and CDR2 FQNQEV (reference sequence). CDR3 DNA (partial): TGTGCCAGCAGTCTGTCAGGGTTTCGCGAAACGCTCTAT. This codes for CASSLSGFRETLY. The complete CDR3 sequence is CASSLSGFRETLYF.

Note on this clone: Any gene name here is a mouse gene name. The CDR3 end lies 1 residue beyond the end of the read and is filled in from the germline J gene. V gene TRBV13-2 combines with J gene TRBJ2-3; D is possibly TRBD1 (5 bases). V lost 5 bases and J lost 1, with 11 bases in between. The CDR3 is made up of 14 amino acids. Per germline, CDR1 NNHNN and CDR2 SYGAGS (reference sequence). The sequenced part of the CDR3 DNA is TGTGCCAGCGGGCGCAGGGAGGGTGCAGAAACGCTGTAT. Translated, it gives CASGRREGAETLY. The whole CDR3 protein is CASGRREGAETLYF.

About this clone: Mouse names are used for the genes. With the read ending 1 residue before the CDR3 end, the germline J gene is used to fill in that end. The chain joins TRBV26 to TRBJ1-1, with D perhaps TRBD1 (6 bases). V shed 6 bases and J shed 2 bases, with 10 bases lying between them. The CDR3 has 13 amino acids. CDR1 is KGHPV and CDR2 is FQNQEV in the germline V gene (reference sequence). CDR3 loop: CASSPGHNTEVFF. CDR3 DNA, as far as it was read: TGTGCCAGCAGCCCGGGACATAACACAGAAGTCTTC.

This clone is medium-sized. Here the gene names and germline are mouse. The sequence runs out 1 residue before the end of the CDR3; the remainder is reconstructed from the germline J gene. This chain uses TRBV13-3 with TRBJ2-4; the D gene could be TRBD1 or TRBD2 (5 bases each). Germline V gene lookup returns CDR1 NNHDY and CDR2 SYVADS. V dropped 5 bases and J dropped 0 bases, with 10 bases sitting between them. The CDR3 is 14 amino acids. CDR3 DNA, as far as it was read: TGTGCCAGCAGGGGGCCCTCAAGTCAAAACACCTTGTAC. Amino acids: CASRGPSSQNTLY. The entire CDR3 sequence reads CASRGPSSQNTLYF.

Comments on this clone: Gene names follow the mouse nomenclature. The read ends 1 residue shy of where the CDR3 ends; the end is completed using the germline J gene. The chain has TRBV15 and TRBJ2-5, with D possibly called TRBD1 or TRBD2 (6 bases each). Deletions cut 3 bases from V and 6 bases from J, with 10 bases between. CDR1 is SGHND and CDR2 is FRSKSL in the germline V gene. The CDR3 is made up of 13 amino acids. CDR3 amino acids: CASSFGGGDTQYF. CDR3 bases read: TGTGCCAGCAGTTTCGGGGGCGGGGACACCCAGTAC. The full variable domain, completed using reference TRBV15 and TRBJ2-5, is DAGVTQTPRHEVAEKGQTIILKCEPVSGHNDLFWYRQTKIQGLELLSYFRSKSLMEDGGAFKDRFKAEMLNSSFSTLKIQPTEPKDSAVYLCASSFGGGDTQYFGPGTRLLVL.

This clone was observed a few times. The germline and genes are mouse ones. The DNA ends 1 residue before the CDR3 does, and the rest of the CDR3 is filled in from the germline J gene. The sample carries other DNA sequences with the same CDR3. V and J are TRBV26 and TRBJ1-1, with 7 bases matching TRBD1. The CDR3 is made up of 13 amino acids. Germline loops: CDR1 KGHPV, CDR2 FQNQEV (reference sequence). The junction had 2 bases not matched to a gene; V was cut back by 4 bases and J by 3 bases. CDR3 in amino acids: CASSRDRDTEVFF. The DNA read from the CDR3 is TGTGCCAGCAGTCGGGACAGAGACACAGAAGTCTTC.

This clone was detected a few times. Gene and germline names: mouse. The CDR3 end is not reached by the read, which stops 1 residue before it; the germline J gene fills it in. V usage is TRBV13-1 and J usage is TRBJ1-2; 10 positions agree with TRBD1. This CDR3 region has 15 residues. Germline CDR1 reads NSHNY; CDR2 reads SYGAGN. The J segment lost 4 bases and the V segment lost 2 bases, leaving 5 bases of the junction unmatched. CDR3 DNA (partial): TGTGCCAGCAGTGACCGGGACAGGGGCGGCTCCGACTACACC. Translation gives CASSDRDRGGSDYT. The entire CDR3 protein is CASSDRDRGGSDYTF.